This entry is about one T cell receptor (beta chain). Its target is unknown. This specimen belongs to a study of T cells in localized non-small cell lung cancer. Study-wide findings and caveats: Longer overall survival associated with higher blood T cell density; shorter survival with higher adjacent-lung clonality. Adjacent lung held a median roughly 54 of the top 100 tumor clones. Adjacent uninvolved lung had the highest clonality, suggesting focused antigen responses.

This CDR3 comprises 14 residues. J gave up 3 bases and V 5 bases, and 3 bases lay outside the gene matches. The V gene's germline CDR1 is SGHRS and CDR2 YFSETQ. Measured with immunoSEQ multiplex PCR; TCRdb has only the in-frame clones, and not every one. The sample comprises approximately 41,000 clones, 85% to 90% of which are singletons, and about 2.8% rests with the top ten. This receptor was obtained from a female donor of 60 years or more with stage I squamous cell lung carcinoma. This specimen was peripheral blood, taken before any cancer treatment. The chain links TRBV5-1 to TRBJ2-5; 11 nucleotides agree with TRBD2. CDR3: CASRRGLAEETQYF. The CDR3 coding sequence is TGCGCCAGCAGGAGGGGACTAGCGGAAGAGACCCAGTACTTC.